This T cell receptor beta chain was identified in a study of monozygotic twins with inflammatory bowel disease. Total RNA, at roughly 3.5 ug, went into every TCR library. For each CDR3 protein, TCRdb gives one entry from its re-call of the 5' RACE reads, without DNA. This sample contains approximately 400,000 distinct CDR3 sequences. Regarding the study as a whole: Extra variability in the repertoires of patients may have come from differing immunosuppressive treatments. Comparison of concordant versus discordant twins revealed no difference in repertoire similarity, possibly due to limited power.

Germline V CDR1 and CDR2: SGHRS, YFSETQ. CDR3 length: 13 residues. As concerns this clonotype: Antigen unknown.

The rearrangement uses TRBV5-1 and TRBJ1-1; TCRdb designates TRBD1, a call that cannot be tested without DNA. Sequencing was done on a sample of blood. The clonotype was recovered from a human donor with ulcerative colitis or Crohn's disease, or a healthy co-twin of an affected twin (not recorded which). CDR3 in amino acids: CASSLGDNTEAFF.